The source of this T cell receptor beta chain is a study of T cell repertoires in cytomegalovirus infection. TCRdb used MiXCR to reprocess the reads, holding one entry per CDR3 protein. The table has 90,000 to 120,000 distinct CDR3 sequences, about a quarter seen once. The CDR3 runs to 14 residues. V was cut by 3 bases and J by 4 bases, with 13 bases left in between. CDR1 and CDR2 (germline): MNHEY, SMNVEV (reference sequence). The source is a human donor in good health (CMV status not recorded). Some clones in this sample may be carry-over from other donors' samples. Material: CD8+ T cells from PBMCs. The V and J genes are TRBV27 and TRBJ2-7, with a possible D match to TRBD1 (5 bases). Here the CDR3 DNA reads TGTGCCAGCAGTTTTTTAGGGGCAAAGTACGAGCAGTACTTC. Amino acid sequence: CASSFLGAKYEQYF.